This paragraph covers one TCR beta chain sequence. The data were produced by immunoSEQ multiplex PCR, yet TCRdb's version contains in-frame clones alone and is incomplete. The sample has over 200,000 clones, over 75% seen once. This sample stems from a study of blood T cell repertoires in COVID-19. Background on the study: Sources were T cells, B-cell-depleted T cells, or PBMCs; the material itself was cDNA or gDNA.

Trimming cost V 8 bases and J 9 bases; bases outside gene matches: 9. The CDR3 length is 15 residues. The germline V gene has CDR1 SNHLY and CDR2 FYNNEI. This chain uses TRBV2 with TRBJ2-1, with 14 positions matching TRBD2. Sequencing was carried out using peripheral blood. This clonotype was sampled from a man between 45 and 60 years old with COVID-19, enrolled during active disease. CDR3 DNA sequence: TGTGCCAGCCTGGGACTAGCGGGAGCGCGGGGTGAGCAGTTCTTC. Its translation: CASLGLAGARGEQFF.